These 32 T cell receptor beta chains were all obtained from the same sample, sequenced in a study of tumor-infiltrating lymphocytes in primary liver carcinoma. TCR beta cDNA was prepared out of around 460 ng total RNA by means of a constant-region primer. Three nested multiplex PCR rounds, a slightly modified ARM-PCR, produced the libraries for TCR beta. With TRBV1-TRBV30 forward primers and a C-beta reverse primer, the first two PCR rounds were run for roughly 10 cycles each. From the multiplex PCR reads, TCRdb called clonotypes with MiXCR, one entry per CDR3 protein. The sample has tens of thousands of distinct CDR3 sequences, approximately 69% seen once. Scientists recovered RNA and DNA together from approximately 20-30 mg of unsorted bulk tissue. Sequencing input: tumor-adjacent normal liver tissue. Every receptor here comes from a man aged 40-55 years with primary liver carcinoma and hepatitis B virus infection.

The CDR3: CSVDGDGNTIYF. The CDR3 DNA is TGCAGCGTTGATGGAGATGGAAACACCATATATTTT. The chain joins TRBV29-1 to TRBJ1-3; no firm D call. V lost 3 bases and J 3 bases, leaving 6 bases between the germline ends. This CDR3 has 12 amino acids. Per the germline V gene, CDR1 is SQVTM and CDR2 is ANQGSEA.

As for this clonotype: Compared with germline, one end of the junction differs, possibly owing to a read error. The rearrangement links TRBV18 to TRBJ2-3, with 10 positions matching TRBD2. Germline V gene data show CDR1 as KGHSH and CDR2 as LQKENI. The CDR3 loop spans 15 amino acids. The CDR3 protein is CASSPGLASTDMQYF. The CDR3 DNA follows: TGTGCCAGCTCGCCGGGACTAGCGAGCACAGATATGCAGTATTTT.

Notes on this clonotype: At one boundary the junction diverges from the germline segment, which might be a read error. V and J are TRBV11-3 and TRBJ2-1, with D perhaps TRBD2 (5 bases). CDR3 size: 13 residues. Germline V gives CDR1 SGHNT, CDR2 YENEEA. CDR3: CAGISGSYNEQFF. The CDR3 DNA reads as TGTGCCGGCATCTCGGGATCTTACAATGAGCAATTCTTC.

This chain joins TRBV29-1 and TRBJ2-3; tentatively, D is TRBD1 or TRBD2 (5 bases each). Germline V gene lookup returns CDR1 SQVTM and CDR2 ANQGSEA. Trimming stripped 8 bases from V and 1 base from J, with 16 bases between. CDR3 length equals 14 residues. CDR3 nucleotide sequence: TGCAGCCTTCTTAATCGGGGACGCACAGATACGCAGTATTTT. Its protein product is CSLLNRGRTDTQYF.

Remarks on this clonotype: One junction end does not reproduce the germline sequence, and a read error may be involved. The rearrangement links TRBV6-6 to TRBJ2-3; 13 bases fit TRBD2. This CDR3 contains 17 residues. Germline CDR1 and CDR2: MNHNY and SVGAGI (reference sequence). This CDR3 reads CTSSYSGLAGTPDTQYF. The CDR3 DNA reads as TGTACCAGCAGCTACTCGGGACTAGCGGGAACACCAGATACGCAGTATTTT.

To note about this clonotype: Compared with germline, one end of the junction differs, possibly owing to a read error. The chain is built from TRBV5-6 and TRBJ2-5; the match to TRBD2 covers 10 bases. Germline CDR1 reads SGHDT; CDR2 reads YYEEEE. The CDR3 has 19 amino acids. The DNA of the CDR3 is TGTGCCAGCAGCACGGACAGGAAAGCGGGAGGGTTCATAGGAGAGACCCAATACTTC. Protein sequence: CASSTDRKAGGFIGETQYF.

This clonotype was recorded at least ten times. The rearrangement joins TRBV29-1 to TRBJ1-1; D is unresolved. The CDR3 runs 12 residues. The V and J ends lost 6 bases and 2 bases respectively, with 10 bases between them. From germline, CDR1 is SQVTM and CDR2 ANQGSEA. The CDR3 region has the DNA TGCAGCGTGGTAACAGCTAACACTGAAGCTTTCTTT. Its translation: CSVVTANTEAFF.

This clonotype was detected a few times. A much larger clone lies a single base off, so this may be a read error. The chain joins TRBV24-1 to TRBJ2-1; 12 positions match TRBD2. The germline CDR1 and CDR2 sequences are KGHDR and SFDVKD. The CDR3 covers 15 residues. In nucleotides, the CDR3 is TGTGCCATCAGTGATGCTAGCGGGAGGGAAGTTGAGCAGTTCTTC. This codes for CAISDASGREVEQFF.

There are a few counts of this clonotype. The chain employs TRBV29-1 and TRBJ2-7, with 11 bases aligning to TRBD1. This CDR3 has 13 residues. J lost 7 bases, V lost 1 base, and 3 bases had no gene match. Germline CDR1 and CDR2: SQVTM and ANQGSEA. The DNA for the CDR3 is TGCAGCGTTGAAGGGGGGACAGGGGGGGAGCAGTACTTC. Translating gives CSVEGGTGGEQYF.

A remark on this clonotype: In this CDR3 the conserved last residue, phenylalanine or tryptophan, is missing, so a read error is likely. It is unclear where the CDR3 begins or ends on the DNA, so no DNA is shown, and the CDR3 is as TCRdb lists it. The chain couples TRBV5-5 to TRBJ2-5; whether TRBD1, the table's D call, matches the DNA was not checked. The CDR3 comprises 15 residues, both ends counted. Germline V gives CDR1 SGHKS, CDR2 YYEKEE (reference sequence). The CDR3 sequence is CASSVDPGAGETQYL.

As concerns this clonotype: Because it lacks the conserved phenylalanine or tryptophan at the end, this CDR3 is likely a read error. V gene TRBV29-1 combines with J gene TRBJ1-6; tentatively, D is TRBD1 (6 bases). This CDR3 contains 15 residues. The germline gives CDR1 SQVTM, CDR2 ANQGSEA. CDR3 bases: TGCATCGTTGATCATAGCCAGGGGATTGGTTCACCCCTCCACTTG. Encoded protein: CIVDHSQGIGSPLHL.

Turning to this clonotype: Because the CDR3 is missing its conserved closing phenylalanine or tryptophan, this is likely a read error. This chain links TRBV6-5 with TRBJ2-7, with 10 bases aligning to TRBD2. The CDR3 has 14 residues. The junction had 9 bases not matched to a gene; V was cut back by 8 bases and J by 5 bases. Germline loops: CDR1 MNHEY, CDR2 SVGAGI. The CDR3 coding sequence is TGTGCCAGCGATTTAACCGGGACTAGCGACGAGCAGTACCTC. Its protein product is CASDLTGTSDEQYL.

The rearrangement joins TRBV6-7 to TRBJ2-7; D unclear. TRBV6-7 is an ORF, and what it does is uncertain. Deletions cut 8 bases from V and 6 bases from J, with 14 bases between. The CDR3 has 12 residues. CDR3 DNA sequence: TGTGCCAGCTGCTACTCTGCCCGCGAGCAGTACTTC. Its translation is CASCYSAREQYF.

Concerning this clonotype itself: An end of the junction does not agree with germline; a read error may underlie this. The chain has TRBV11-2 and TRBJ2-7, with a tentative D call TRBD1 (5 bases). This CDR3 is 14 amino acids long. Germline CDR1 and CDR2: SGHAT and FQNNGV. The CDR3 loop reads CASSSGGRDYEQYF. Written as DNA, the CDR3 is TGCGCCAGTAGCTCTGGTGGCAGGGACTACGAGCAGTACTTC.

This chain uses TRBV30 with TRBJ2-7, with D possibly being TRBD1 (6 bases). Germline CDR1 and CDR2: GTSNPN and SVGIG (reference sequence). This CDR3 spans 13 amino acids. Trimming left V 2 bases short and J 3 bases short, with 11 bases between. The CDR3 reads CAWSLVRGYEQYF. CDR3 coding DNA: TGTGCCTGGAGTCTAGTCAGGGGCTACGAGCAGTACTTC.

Regarding this clonotype: A read error may explain this, as a much larger clone is one base away. This chain joins TRBV7-9 and TRBJ1-1; D uncertain. The CDR3 runs to 14 residues. Germline values: CDR1 SEHNR, CDR2 FQNEAQ (reference sequence). CDR3 nucleotide sequence: TGTGCCACCAGCTTCGCAGTAGTGAACACTGAAGCTTTCTTT. This gives the protein CATSFAVVNTEAFF.

About this clonotype itself: Sequence at one end of the junction differs from germline and may be a read error. The chain links TRBV6-1 to TRBJ2-1; the match to TRBD2 covers 9 bases. Germline assignment: CDR1 MNHNS and CDR2 SASEGT. The CDR3 length is 13 residues. CDR3 coding DNA: TGTGCCATCAGTACAAGCGGGAGGTATGATCAGTTCTTC. Protein product: CAISTSGRYDQFF.

This clonotype came up once. A read error may account for a junction end that differs from germline. This chain uses TRBV12-3 or TRBV12-4 with TRBJ2-7, with D possibly being TRBD2 (6 bases). This CDR3 comprises 15 residues. In DNA form, the CDR3 reads TGTACCAGCAGTTTAGCTGGCGGGGCCAACTACGAGCAGTACTTC. Translation: CTSSLAGGANYEQYF.

On this clonotype: One base away lies a much larger clone, so this may be a sequencing read error. The chain uses TRBV5-6 and TRBJ2-2; maybe TRBD1 (5 bases). The germline V gene encodes CDR1 SGHDT and CDR2 YYEEEE. The CDR3 sequence is 16 residues long. This CDR3 reads CVSSPRQRFNTGELFF. CDR3 coding DNA: TGTGTCAGCAGCCCAAGACAGAGATTTAACACCGGGGAGCTGTTTTTT.

This clonotype was detected once. Given the absence of the conserved phenylalanine or tryptophan at the CDR3 end, a read error is likely. The V and J genes are TRBV11-2 and TRBJ2-7, with 8 bases matching TRBD2. Germline V lookup: CDR1 SGHAT, CDR2 FQNNGV. With 9 bases clipped from V and 2 bases from J, the junction kept 18 bases outside the gene matches. The CDR3 runs to 17 residues. In DNA form, the CDR3 reads TGTGCCAGTACCAAGGGGCTAGCGGGCTTCATGGCCTACGAGCAGTACTTA. It codes for CASTKGLAGFMAYEQYL.

About this clonotype: The germline gene is not matched at one end of the junction; a read error may be the cause. This sequence joins TRBV11-2 and TRBJ2-7, with unresolved D. CDR3 length: 15 amino acids. The V gene's germline CDR1 is SGHAT and CDR2 FQNNGV. The CDR3 sequence is CASSTIDFSSYEQHF. The CDR3 DNA sequence: TGTGCCAGCAGCACCATAGATTTTAGCTCCTACGAGCAGCACTTC.

Comment on this clonotype: At one end, the junction sequence differs from germline, possibly due to a read error. J is TRBJ2-7 and V is TRBV15; D is perhaps TRBD1 (6 bases). The CDR3 totals 14 residues. Looked up from germline, CDR1 is LNHNV and CDR2 is YYDKDF (reference sequence). The DNA for the CDR3 is TGTGTCACCAGCACTTTACAGGGAAACTACGAGCAGTACTTC. Translation: CVTSTLQGNYEQYF.

This clonotype was seen repeatedly, ten times or more. The J gene is TRBJ1-2, the V gene TRBV4-3; weak D call: TRBD1 (6 bases). This CDR3 region has 16 residues. CDR1 is LGHNA and CDR2 is YSLEER in the germline V gene. V lost 3 bases and J 2 bases, leaving 16 bases between the germline ends. As DNA, the CDR3 is TGCGCCAGCAGCCAGGCAGGGGCAGGGAGGAACTATGGCTACACCTTC. Translated, it gives CASSQAGAGRNYGYTF.

Points on this clonotype: An end of the junction differs from the germline gene, which may be a read error. The chain joins TRBV4-2 to TRBJ2-3, with 9 positions matching TRBD2. The germline CDR1 and CDR2 sequences are LGHNA and YNFKEQ. This CDR3 region has 15 residues. CDR3 sequence: CASCQEAGGPDTQYF. The DNA of the CDR3 is TGTGCCAGCTGCCAAGAAGCGGGAGGACCAGATACGCAGTATTTT.

This clonotype turned up a few times. A read error is likely, as this CDR3 ends without the conserved phenylalanine or tryptophan. The J gene is TRBJ2-3, the V gene TRBV6-6; weak D call: TRBD2 (7 bases). Germline loops: CDR1 MNHNY, CDR2 SVGAGI (reference sequence). The V end lost 6 bases, the J end lost 0 bases, and 19 bases lay between the germline ends. The CDR3 extends over 17 amino acids. The DNA of the CDR3 is TGTGCCAGCAGCTCTCAGGGACAAGCGGGAAGCACAGATACGCAGTATCTT. Translating it yields CASSSQGQAGSTDTQYL.

A word on this clonotype: One junction end does not reproduce the germline sequence, and a read error may be involved. The chain links TRBV11-3 to TRBJ2-2, with D possibly matching TRBD2 (5 bases). There are 15 residues in the CDR3. Germline V gene lookup returns CDR1 SGHNT and CDR2 YENEEA. The CDR3 DNA follows: TGTGCAAGCAGCTTAGATACCGTAGACACCGGGGTGCTGTTTTTT. Its translation: CASSLDTVDTGVLFF.

This clonotype was seen a handful of times. A read error may account for a junction end that differs from germline. The rearrangement uses TRBV6-1 and TRBJ1-5; D gene ambiguous. The V gene's germline CDR1 is MNHNS and CDR2 SASEGT. The CDR3 is 14 residues long. The CDR3 DNA reads as TGTGTCAGCAGTGAAGTGGGTGGCAATCAGCCCCAGCATTTT. Translation: CVSSEVGGNQPQHF.

On this clonotype: One end of the junction does not line up with germline, which may come from a read error. This chain uses TRBV7-8 with TRBJ2-1, with D perhaps matching TRBD2 (5 bases). The CDR3 has 17 amino acids. Germline loops: CDR1 SGHVS, CDR2 FQNEAQ. CDR3 amino acids: CASSSLGIRDSYNEQFF. CDR3 in DNA: TGTGCCAGTAGCTCCCTTGGGATACGGGACTCCTACAATGAGCAGTTCTTC.

The J gene is TRBJ1-4, the V gene TRBV4-2; D not resolved. V lost 3 bases and J 8 bases, leaving 10 bases between the germline ends. This CDR3 spans 13 amino acids. Germline V gives CDR1 LGHNA, CDR2 YNFKEQ. The CDR3: CASSHGIREKLFF. Written as DNA, the CDR3 is TGTGCCAGCAGCCACGGGATTCGGGAAAAACTGTTTTTT.

Concerning this clonotype: A read error may produce the germline difference seen at one junction end. The chain joins TRBV5-6 to TRBJ2-2, with D tentatively TRBD1 (5 bases). Per germline, CDR1 SGHDT and CDR2 YYEEEE. The CDR3 covers 15 residues. In DNA, the CDR3 is TGTGCCAACAGCCCAGGGTTCGTGAACACCGGGGAGCTGTTTTTT. Translating it yields CANSPGFVNTGELFF.

This clonotype occurred once. Sequence at one end of the junction differs from germline and may be a read error. The chain employs TRBV4-2 and TRBJ2-7; TRBD2 matches 7 bases. The CDR3 is 16 amino acids. Per germline, CDR1 LGHNA and CDR2 YNFKEQ. The CDR3 DNA is TGTGCCAACAGCCAAGCGGCTAGCGGAGTTTCCTACGACCAGTACTTC. Protein sequence: CANSQAASGVSYDQYF.

This clonotype occurred a few times. The chain combines TRBV30 with TRBJ2-1; a possible D gene is TRBD2 (5 bases). The CDR3 has 16 residues. Germline V gives CDR1 GTSNPN, CDR2 SVGIG (reference sequence). Trimming took off 3 bases at V and 1 base at J, with 16 bases between the two ends. The CDR3 loop reads CAWSRPGSESYNEQFF. In nucleotides, the CDR3 is TGTGCCTGGAGCCGGCCGGGGTCTGAGTCCTACAATGAGCAGTTCTTC. The complete variable domain, with remaining parts taken from reference TRBV30 and TRBJ2-1, reads SQTIHQWPATLVQPVGSPLSLECTVEGTSNPNLYWYRQAAGRGLQLLFYSVGIGQISSEVPQNLSASRPQDRQFILSSKKLLLSDSGFYLCAWSRPGSESYNEQFFGPGTRLTVL.